This T cell receptor (beta chain) was recovered during a study of control samples from healthy donors and cancer patients (TCRdb year 2020). Receptor libraries were prepared by the immunoSEQ multiplex PCR assay. This immuneACCESS table, as held by TCRdb, lists in-frame sequences with V and J called but not all clones. Of the missing ones, under half trace to an unresolved V gene in checked studies; the others have no known cause. The table for this sample lists some 57,000 clones; 95% to 96% of them were counted only once. The biggest ten clones account for around 1.9% of the sample. The germline V gene specifies MDHEN as CDR1 and SYDVKM as CDR2. V and J lose 7 bases and 4 bases, and a span of 16 bases separates them. From the cysteine up to the phenylalanine, the CDR3 has a length of 14 residues. Only the CDR3 part of the read is kept: 42 bases, read in frame from the first base. Regarding this clone: Its antigen is not yet known. One base away there is no much larger clone; base qualities are not given.

The sequence was obtained from a woman younger than 45 in good health. The rearrangement joined TRBV28 to TRBJ1-2, with the identity of the D gene unclear. Sequencing used blood. This receptor carries the CDR3 CASTPLPMPYGYTF. The nucleotide sequence is given as TGTGCCAGCACCCCCCTTCCGATGCCCTATGGCTACACCTTC.